This TCR beta chain was found in a study of T cell repertoires in cytomegalovirus infection. The V and J ends lost 1 base and 3 bases respectively, with 14 bases between them. This CDR3 contains 16 residues. Germline-derived CDR1 and CDR2 are SGHVS and FNYEAQ. A note on this clonotype: No antigen is known for it.

MiXCR was run by TCRdb on the reads, yielding one entry per CDR3 protein. The sample has 550,000 to 700,000 distinct CDR3 sequences; 35% to 50% are singletons. This clonotype originated in a human donor in good health (CMV status not recorded). Some clones in this sample may be carry-over from other donors' samples. The chain recombines TRBV7-6 with TRBJ2-3; TRBD1 might be the D (5 bases). Sequenced here: cultured PBMCs, sampled from culture after CMV antigen stimulation. CDR3 nucleotides: TGTGCCAGCAGCTTAGAAAGGGGCAAGGGGACAGATACGCAGTATTTT. Protein product: CASSLERGKGTDTQYF.